This T cell receptor beta chain derives from a study of cytomegalovirus exposure and HLA in healthy donors. PCR primers comprised 60 Vbeta and 13 Jbeta primers. Only in-frame clones appear in the TCRdb table, and some are missing; sequencing was by immunoSEQ multiplex PCR. This sample has about 52,000 clones, with 55% to 85% found just once. Germline V CDR1 and CDR2: SNHLY, FYNNEI. The CDR3 loop spans 15 amino acids. The V gene lost 6 bases and the J gene lost 4 bases, with 17 bases spanning the gap. Sequenced material: PBMCs. The TCR sequence derives from a woman aged 45 to 65 in good health and CMV-seronegative. The chain employs TRBV2 and TRBJ2-3; D might be TRBD1 (6 bases). The CDR3 sequence is CASSEQGLESDTQYF. For the CDR3, the DNA is TGTGCCAGCAGCGAACAGGGTTTGGAGTCAGATACGCAGTATTTT.